The clone carrying this TCR beta chain was counted only a few times. The trim removed 4 bases at V and 8 bases at J, leaving 11 bases unmatched. Looked up from germline, CDR1 is MNHEY and CDR2 is SVGEGT. CDR3 size: 16 residues. Unique molecular identifiers were present on the cDNA, which also gained a universal primer site by template switching. Each CDR3 protein gets one entry after TCRdb re-called the 5' RACE reads with MiXCR. The sample lists more than 600,000 distinct CDR3 sequences, 15% to 20% seen once, with roughly 14% in the top ten. The sample belongs to a study of identical twins. The same data also contributed to another study, on T cells expressing NK-cell markers. As that study records: In several experiments, sorting was confined to alpha-beta TCR T cells through use of an anti-gamma-delta TCR antibody. CD8+ T cells in roughly six donors included dominant NKG2C+ clonotypes at roughly 1.0-8%.

The sequence derives from a woman between 18 and 29 years old in good health. The chain is built from TRBV6-2 or TRBV6-3 and TRBJ2-2; 9 nucleotides agree with TRBD1. Material for sequencing was PBMCs. CDR3 loop: CASSFPPGQGRGELFF. For the CDR3, the DNA is TGTGCCAGCAGTTTCCCACCGGGACAGGGAAGAGGGGAGCTGTTTTTT.